This TCR beta chain is drawn from a study of shared clonotypes between healthy human individuals. Looking at the study overall: The plates for each donor numbered three CD4 naive, three CD4 memory, two CD8 naive and one CD8 memory. Whole-study findings and limits: Researchers found naive subsets generally carried larger estimated richness than memory subsets. Expectations were that clonotype sharing among donors would be affected by sequencing depth. Naive CD4 clonotypes were shared across a handful of donors at roughly 4.6%.

About this clone: No antigen is known for it.

The CDR3 spans 15 residues. V lost 4 bases, J lost 3 bases, and 14 bases lay in between. The germline V gene encodes CDR1 SGHRS and CDR2 YFSETQ. The data were produced by immunoSEQ multiplex PCR, yet TCRdb's version contains in-frame clones alone and is incomplete. There are 2 million to 2.5 million clones in the sample; nearly 97% occur only once, and around 0.13% lies in the top ten. This TCR came from a man in his late teens or twenties in good health. The sample was naive CD4+ T cells sorted from blood. Described subset: CD45RA+ positively selected. The J gene is TRBJ2-1, the V gene TRBV5-1; D is undetermined. The CDR3 bases are TGCGCCAGCAGCGCGAGTGTAGTTCTCTACAATGAGCAGTTCTTC. Translating gives CASSASVVLYNEQFF.